The 30 T cell receptor beta chains listed next were all sequenced from one sample in a study of cytomegalovirus exposure and HLA in healthy donors. 13 Jbeta primers and 60 Vbeta primers were used for the PCR. Sequenced by immunoSEQ multiplex PCR; TCRdb stores in-frame clones only, minus some. The sample lists around 150,000 clones, roughly 79% occurring once. The sample was PBMCs. The source of these receptors is a male donor in good health and CMV-seronegative.

This clone was observed once. V is TRBV19 and J is TRBJ2-1; maybe TRBD1 (6 bases). V gave up 8 bases and J gave up 2 bases, with 10 bases separating them. Germline V gene data show CDR1 as LNHDA and CDR2 as SQIVND (reference sequence). The CDR3 sequence is 13 residues long. DNA of the CDR3: TGTGCCAGTTGGGGACAAACCTACAATGAGCAGTTCTTC. It is translated as CASWGQTYNEQFF.

This clone came up once. This sequence joins TRBV7-9 and TRBJ2-7; possibly TRBD2 for D (7 bases). V lost 1 base to trimming and J lost 7 bases, with 11 bases between them. CDR3 length: 13 residues. Germline V gene lookup returns CDR1 SEHNR and CDR2 FQNEAQ (reference sequence). The CDR3 spells CASSLVGGGEQYF. CDR3 coding DNA: TGTGCCAGCAGCTTAGTAGGGGGGGGTGAGCAGTACTTC.

The J gene is TRBJ2-2, the V gene TRBV18, with a tentative D call TRBD2 (5 bases). Germline-derived CDR1 and CDR2 are KGHSH and LQKENI. Trimming pared 3 bases from V and 7 bases from J, leaving 18 bases between. This CDR3 has 16 amino acids. CDR3 in amino acids: CASSPPRRSWGGELFF. CDR3 bases: TGTGCCAGCTCACCCCCGAGGAGGTCCTGGGGCGGGGAGCTGTTTTTT.

The chain uses TRBV4-1 and TRBJ2-7; 7 positions agree with TRBD1. Trimming cost V 2 bases and J 0 bases; bases outside gene matches: 7. This CDR3 contains 16 residues. The V gene's germline CDR1 is MGHRA and CDR2 YSYEKL. CDR3 sequence (DNA): TGCGCCAGCAGCCAATCGCAGACAGGGCTCTCCTACGAGCAGTACTTC. Translated: CASSQSQTGLSYEQYF.

The V and J genes are TRBV2 and TRBJ1-1; 7 bases fit TRBD1. The CDR3 spans 14 residues. The J segment lost 4 bases and the V segment lost 1 base, leaving 3 bases of the junction unmatched. Germline CDR1 reads SNHLY; CDR2 reads FYNNEI. CDR3 residues: CASSEGRGLTEAFF. CDR3 DNA sequence: TGTGCCAGCAGTGAAGGAAGGGGGCTCACTGAAGCTTTCTTT.

This chain connects TRBV12-5 to TRBJ1-5; D is possibly TRBD1 (5 bases). Trimming took off 1 base at V and 4 bases at J, with 8 bases between the two ends. The CDR3 totals 14 residues. Germline CDR1 LGHNT, CDR2 FRNRAP. For the CDR3, the DNA is TGTGCTAGTGGTTTGGCAGGGTCGAATCAGCCCCAGCATTTT. The encoded protein is CASGLAGSNQPQHF.

The genes are TRBV6-1 and TRBJ1-2, with D hard to call. CDR3 length: 12 residues. V lost 3 bases, J lost 8 bases, and 10 bases lay in between. Looked up from germline, CDR1 is MNHNS and CDR2 is SASEGT. The CDR3 loop reads CASSEAGRGYTF. The CDR3 DNA reads as TGTGCCAGCAGTGAGGCGGGCCGGGGCTACACCTTC.

About this clone itself: A junction boundary mismatches the germline segment, possibly from a read error. The chain joins TRBV7-9 to TRBJ1-2; TRBD1 aligns across 7 bases. There are 16 residues in the CDR3. CDR1 SEHNR and CDR2 FQNEAQ come from the germline V gene (reference sequence). CDR3 residues: CSSSPTGTAVPYGYTF. DNA for the CDR3: TGTTCCAGCAGCCCAACAGGGACAGCCGTTCCCTATGGCTACACCTTC. The full variable domain, in which reference TRBV7-9 and TRBJ1-2 provide the parts outside the CDR3, is DTGVSQNPRHKITKRGQNVTFRCDPISEHNRLYWYRQTLGQGPEFLTYFQNEAQLEKSRLLSDRFSAERPKGSFSTLEIQRTEQGDSAMYLCSSSPTGTAVPYGYTFGSGTRLTVV.

The rearrangement links TRBV30 to TRBJ2-7; TRBD1 aligns across 7 bases. CDR1 and CDR2 from the germline V gene are GTSNPN and SVGIG (reference sequence). CDR3 size: 15 residues. V shed 1 base, J shed 1 base, and the junction held 7 bases outside the gene matches. CDR3 DNA sequence: TGTGCCTGGAGTGCCAGGACAGGCCTGTCCTACGAGCAGTACTTC. This sequence encodes CAWSARTGLSYEQYF.

This chain uses TRBV2 with TRBJ2-5; D might be TRBD2 (6 bases). CDR1 SNHLY and CDR2 FYNNEI come from the germline V gene. There are 13 residues in the CDR3. V was pared by 5 bases and J by 3 bases, with 10 bases between. CDR3 amino acids: CASSPQREETQYF. The CDR3, as DNA: TGTGCCAGCAGTCCTCAGCGGGAAGAGACCCAGTACTTC.

V gene TRBV19 combines with J gene TRBJ1-4; no definite D call. V was shortened by 4 bases and J by 0 bases, with 9 bases between the two germline ends. Per the germline V gene, CDR1 is LNHDA and CDR2 is SQIVND (reference sequence). This CDR3 comprises 15 residues. The CDR3 DNA is TGTGCCAGTAGTACGAGAAGAGCAACTAATGAAAAACTGTTTTTT. Encoded protein: CASSTRRATNEKLFF.

CDR3 nucleotide sequence: TGTGCCAGCTCACCAAACAGGAAGGCTAACTATGGCTACACCTTC. Its translation is CASSPNRKANYGYTF. V gene TRBV18 combines with J gene TRBJ1-2; a weak D match, TRBD1 (5 bases). Trimming took 2 bases from V and 0 from J, leaving 10 bases between them. The CDR3 totals 15 residues. Germline V lookup: CDR1 KGHSH, CDR2 LQKENI.

In the case of this clone: Sequence at one end of the junction differs from germline and may be a read error. This rearrangement joins TRBV7-9 to TRBJ2-2, with D possibly being TRBD2 (5 bases). The germline gives CDR1 SEHNR, CDR2 FQNEAQ (reference sequence). This CDR3 contains 17 residues. The CDR3 nucleotides read TGTGCCAGCAGCTTAGCCAAACTACAGTTATCTACCGGGGAGCTATTTTTT. It yields the protein CASSLAKLQLSTGELFF.

This clone was found a few times. CDR3 bases: TGTGCCTGGAGTGTAGGCGGCAACTCCTACGAGCAGTACTTC. It is translated as CAWSVGGNSYEQYF. The chain is built from TRBV30 and TRBJ2-7; D is uncertain. Germline CDR1 reads GTSNPN; CDR2 reads SVGIG (reference sequence). The CDR3 is 14 residues long. Trimming removed 0 bases from V and 0 bases from J, with 9 bases in between.

V usage is TRBV9 and J usage is TRBJ2-5, with 12 positions matching TRBD2. Per the germline V gene, CDR1 is SGDLS and CDR2 is YYNGEE. V was clipped by 0 bases and J by 5 bases; unmatched bases: 8. The CDR3 is 17 residues long. The CDR3 is CASSVAKTSGGRETQYF. In DNA, the CDR3 is TGTGCCAGCAGCGTAGCTAAGACTAGCGGGGGCAGGGAGACCCAGTACTTC.

On this clone itself: Additional DNA sequences in this sample encode the identical CDR3. V gene TRBV30 combines with J gene TRBJ1-6; 7 positions match TRBD1. Germline values: CDR1 GTSNPN, CDR2 SVGIG (reference sequence). The length of the CDR3 is 13 residues. Trimming took 4 bases from V and 6 from J; bases not matched to a gene: 3. This chain's CDR3 is CAWTGTANSPLHF. Here the CDR3 DNA reads TGTGCCTGGACGGGGACAGCTAATTCACCCCTCCACTTT. Complete variable domain (other parts from reference TRBV30 and TRBJ1-6): SQTIHQWPATLVQPVGSPLSLECTVEGTSNPNLYWYRQAAGRGLQLLFYSVGIGQISSEVPQNLSASRPQDRQFILSSKKLLLSDSGFYLCAWTGTANSPLHFGNGTRLTVT.

The chain combines TRBV7-2 with TRBJ2-2, with 10 bases fitting TRBD1. The CDR3 extends over 16 amino acids. The ends lost 5 bases at V and 0 bases at J; junction bases unmatched: 3. Per germline, CDR1 SGHTA and CDR2 FQGNSA. This chain's CDR3 is CASSKGQGANTGELFF. In DNA form, the CDR3 reads TGTGCCAGCAGCAAAGGACAGGGGGCGAACACCGGGGAGCTGTTTTTT.

This clone was seen a single time. This rearrangement joins TRBV30 to TRBJ2-7; 7 nucleotides align to TRBD1. This CDR3 is built from 14 residues. J was trimmed by 2 bases and V by 4 bases; bases with no gene match: 8. CDR1 GTSNPN and CDR2 SVGIG come from the germline V gene (reference sequence). CDR3 region: CAWTAGTVPYEQYF. The CDR3 nucleotides read TGTGCCTGGACTGCCGGGACAGTCCCCTACGAGCAGTACTTC.

About this clone itself: Other DNA sequences of this sample code for an identical CDR3. This chain uses TRBV15 with TRBJ2-5; 7 bases fit TRBD1. V lost 0 bases to trimming and J lost 2 bases; unmatched junction nucleotides: 3. The CDR3 totals 15 residues. The germline CDR1 and CDR2 sequences are LNHNV and YYDKDF (reference sequence). Here the CDR3 reads CATSRDLGQQETQYF. The CDR3 coding sequence is TGTGCCACCAGCAGAGATCTGGGACAGCAAGAGACCCAGTACTTC.

The rearrangement joins TRBV30 to TRBJ2-7; the match to TRBD1 covers 8 bases. Germline CDR1 and CDR2: GTSNPN and SVGIG (reference sequence). V lost 3 bases and J lost 0; bases outside the gene matches: 7. The CDR3 has 15 residues. The DNA of the CDR3 is TGTGCCTGGAGCGCCAGGACAGGGTACTCCTACGAGCAGTACTTC. Translation gives CAWSARTGYSYEQYF. The whole variable domain, remainder taken from reference TRBV30 and TRBJ2-7, is SQTIHQWPATLVQPVGSPLSLECTVEGTSNPNLYWYRQAAGRGLQLLFYSVGIGQISSEVPQNLSASRPQDRQFILSSKKLLLSDSGFYLCAWSARTGYSYEQYFGPGTRLTVT.

This clone turned up a few times. This chain links TRBV30 with TRBJ1-5, with D uncertain. Per the germline V gene, CDR1 is GTSNPN and CDR2 is SVGIG (reference sequence). The CDR3 covers 12 residues. The V end lost 1 base, the J end lost 7 bases, and 8 bases lay between the germline ends. The CDR3 here is CAWSALGQPQHF. CDR3 sequence (DNA): TGTGCCTGGAGTGCGCTAGGACAGCCCCAGCATTTT.

This clone was counted only a few times. The chain links TRBV6-5 to TRBJ1-4, with D possibly matching TRBD1 (6 bases). The germline V and J ends were trimmed by 5 bases and 3 bases, with 13 bases remaining between them. The CDR3 is made up of 15 amino acids. Germline V lookup: CDR1 MNHEY, CDR2 SVGAGI. CDR3 in amino acids: CASSPRRGSNEKLFF. Here the CDR3 DNA reads TGTGCCAGCAGTCCTAGAAGGGGGTCTAATGAAAAACTGTTTTTT.

The chain couples TRBV6-5 to TRBJ1-1; 7 positions agree with TRBD1. This CDR3 comprises 16 residues. The J segment lost 4 bases and the V segment lost 0 bases, leaving 8 bases of the junction unmatched. Germline V CDR1 and CDR2: MNHEY, SVGAGI. The CDR3 reads CASSYSPGGRSTEAFF. CDR3 DNA sequence: TGTGCCAGCAGTTACTCTCCAGGGGGACGGTCCACTGAAGCTTTCTTT.

The V call is TRBV7-9, the J call TRBJ2-3; D unclear. V lost 3 bases and J 5 bases, leaving 9 bases between the germline ends. CDR1 and CDR2 from the germline V gene are SEHNR and FQNEAQ (reference sequence). The CDR3 has 13 amino acids. CDR3 sequence (DNA): TGTGCCAGCAGCTTCACGAGGCTAGATACGCAGTATTTT. This encodes CASSFTRLDTQYF.

J is TRBJ2-7 and V is TRBV13; D possibly corresponds to TRBD1 (5 bases). In germline, CDR1 is PRHDT, CDR2 FYEKMQ (reference sequence). Deletions cut 1 base from V and 2 bases from J, with 9 bases between. This CDR3 is built from 14 residues. CDR3 sequence (DNA): TGTGCCAGCAGCTTAGAGGCACAGGCCTACGAGCAGTACTTC. It translates to CASSLEAQAYEQYF.

Comments on this clone: Because the CDR3 is missing its conserved closing phenylalanine or tryptophan, this is likely a read error. Because the CDR3's place on the DNA is in doubt, the DNA is left out and the CDR3 is given as listed by TCRdb. J is TRBJ1-3 and V is TRBV21-1; TRBD1 was called by the table and not checked on the DNA. TRBV21-1 represents a pseudogene. Termini included, the CDR3 measures 9 amino acids. CDR3 sequence: CATPTANHL.

V is TRBV18 and J is TRBJ2-7; tentative D call: TRBD2 (5 bases). Trimming cost V 3 bases and J 6 bases, with 18 bases left between them. Germline V lookup: CDR1 KGHSH, CDR2 LQKENI. This CDR3 has 15 amino acids. CDR3 region: CASSPQEVGGSEQYF. CDR3 coding DNA: TGTGCCAGCTCACCGCAAGAGGTTGGTGGGAGCGAGCAGTACTTC. The full variable domain, in which reference TRBV18 and TRBJ2-7 provide the parts outside the CDR3, is NAGVMQNPRHLVRRRGQEARLRCSPMKGHSHVYWYRQLPEEGLKFMVYLQKENIIDESGMPKERFSAEFPKEGPSILRIQQVVRGDSAAYFCASSPQEVGGSEQYFGPGTRLTVT.

This clone was seen a handful of times. The sample holds other DNA sequences that translate to the same CDR3. The J gene is TRBJ1-3, the V gene TRBV18; D call uncertain. This CDR3 is 16 amino acids long. Deletions cut 0 bases from V and 0 bases from J, with 9 bases between. The germline V gene has CDR1 KGHSH and CDR2 LQKENI. The CDR3 DNA sequence: TGTGCCAGCTCACCACCGTCAGGCTCCTCTGGAAACACCATATATTTT. The encoded protein is CASSPPSGSSGNTIYF. Drawing the rest from reference TRBV18 and TRBJ1-3, the complete variable domain is NAGVMQNPRHLVRRRGQEARLRCSPMKGHSHVYWYRQLPEEGLKFMVYLQKENIIDESGMPKERFSAEFPKEGPSILRIQQVVRGDSAAYFCASSPPSGSSGNTIYFGEGSWLTVV.

This clone came up a few times. The V gene is TRBV5-6, the J gene TRBJ1-2; a possible D gene is TRBD1 (5 bases). V was clipped by 4 bases and J by 5 bases, with 18 bases between them. Germline assignment: CDR1 SGHDT and CDR2 YYEEEE. The CDR3 has 15 amino acids. CDR3 amino acids: CASSPRGRVGYGYTF. CDR3 sequence (DNA): TGTGCCAGCAGCCCCAGAGGCAGGGTGGGGTATGGCTACACCTTC.

With regard to this clone: A junction end diverges from the germline sequence, so it may reflect a read error. The rearrangement uses TRBV5-1 and TRBJ1-2, with D unresolved. Looked up from germline, CDR1 is SGHRS and CDR2 is YFSETQ. The CDR3 consists of 15 residues. The CDR3 nucleotides read TGCGCCAGCAGTTTGGAACCCAGCGCTAACTATGGCTACACCTTC. It encodes CASSLEPSANYGYTF.